The 9 T cell receptor beta chains below all came from one sample that was sequenced in a study of CD8 T cells in Susac syndrome. Random hexamers were used to reverse transcribe about 0.5 to 1 ug of RNA. TCRdb processed the immunoSEQ multiplex PCR reads anew with MiXCR; each CDR3 protein has one entry. The table records some 140,000 distinct CDR3 sequences, 75% to 90% of them present only once. Sequencing was carried out using CD8+ T cells from PBMCs. All receptors derive from a human donor with multiple sclerosis.

CDR3 sequence reads: CASTRALEGNIQYF. As DNA, the CDR3 is TGTGCCAGCACCCGTGCCTTGGAGGGGAACATTCAGTACTTC. This chain joins TRBV6-5 and TRBJ2-4; D might be TRBD2 (6 bases). The V end was cut by 7 bases, the J end by 7 bases, with 17 bases between. This CDR3 contains 14 residues. The V gene's germline CDR1 is MNHEY and CDR2 SVGAGI.

DNA of the CDR3: TGTGCCAGCAGCGGGACAGTGCTAGCCAAAAACATTCAGTACTTC. Its translation: CASSGTVLAKNIQYF. This sequence joins TRBV7-2 and TRBJ2-4, with 7 bases lining up with TRBD1. V lost 5 bases and J lost 0; bases outside the gene matches: 4. This CDR3 spans 15 amino acids. Germline CDR1 is SGHTA and CDR2 is FQGNSA. The variable domain in full, with the rest retrieved from reference TRBV7-2 and TRBJ2-4, is GAGVSQSPSNKVTEKGKDVELRCDPISGHTALYWYRQSLGQGLEFLIYFQGNSAPDKSGLPSDRFSAERTGGSVSTLTIQRTQQEDSAVYLCASSGTVLAKNIQYFGAGTRLSVL.

The rearrangement uses TRBV27 and TRBJ1-5; D is undetermined. Germline CDR1 reads MNHEY; CDR2 reads SMNVEV (reference sequence). The CDR3 consists of 13 residues. V was trimmed by 3 bases and J by 5 bases, leaving 8 bases between them. This CDR3 reads CASSFKADQPQHF. The CDR3 DNA is TGTGCCAGCAGTTTCAAAGCGGATCAGCCCCAGCATTTT.

V is TRBV9 and J is TRBJ2-7; tentative D call: TRBD1 (5 bases). V was shortened by 0 bases and J by 1 base, with 8 bases between the two germline ends. From germline, CDR1 is SGDLS and CDR2 YYNGEE. The CDR3 length is 14 residues. The CDR3 is CASSVVPGSYEQYF. Here the CDR3 DNA reads TGTGCCAGCAGCGTAGTTCCAGGGTCCTACGAGCAGTACTTC.

The chain has TRBV6-5 and TRBJ2-7; 9 bases agree with TRBD1. After removal of 2 bases from V and 4 bases from J, the junction contained 3 bases not matched to a gene. This CDR3 is built from 14 residues. The germline CDR1 and CDR2 sequences are MNHEY and SVGAGI. CDR3 residues: CASSYGQGRYEQYF. In DNA form, the CDR3 reads TGTGCCAGCAGTTACGGACAGGGGCGGTACGAGCAGTACTTC.

This chain links TRBV19 with TRBJ1-5; maybe TRBD1 (5 bases). Trimming removed 1 base from V and 0 bases from J, with 22 bases in between. The CDR3 length is 20 residues. Germline CDR1 reads LNHDA; CDR2 reads SQIVND (reference sequence). The CDR3 DNA reads as TGTGCCAGTAGTATAGGCGTGGCCAGCAGAGGGGAGAATAGCAATCAGCCCCAGCATTTT. The encoded protein is CASSIGVASRGENSNQPQHF.

The V and J genes are TRBV6-2 or TRBV6-3 and TRBJ2-6; TRBD1 agrees at 8 bases. This CDR3 contains 20 residues. The junction had 22 bases not matched to a gene; V was cut back by 9 bases and J by 3 bases. From germline, CDR1 is MNHEY and CDR2 SVGEGT. CDR3 in DNA: TGTGCCAGTAGTCCGGACAGGGTCCCGCTTTTGGCCCGTGGGGCCAACGTCCTGACTTTC. It yields the protein CASSPDRVPLLARGANVLTF.

V usage is TRBV30 and J usage is TRBJ1-2, with 10 bases lining up with TRBD1. This CDR3 comprises 13 residues. V was pared by 3 bases and J by 2 bases, with 0 bases of the junction left unmatched. CDR1 and CDR2 from the germline V gene are GTSNPN and SVGIG (reference sequence). The CDR3 nucleotides are TGTGCCTGGAGGGGACAGGGGAACTATGGCTACACCTTC. It codes for CAWRGQGNYGYTF.

Concerning this clonotype itself: The junction departs from the called germline gene at one end, perhaps through a read error. This chain links TRBV6-5 with TRBJ2-5; TRBD2 aligns across 12 bases. This CDR3 is 15 amino acids long. Germline lookup yields CDR1 MNHEY and CDR2 SVGAGI. The CDR3 here is CASRIWTSGEEIQYF. The CDR3 DNA sequence: TGTGCCAGCAGGATCTGGACTAGCGGGGAAGAGATCCAGTACTTC.